This note documents a single T cell receptor (beta chain) sequence. Described time point: peripheral blood 6 weeks after treatment start. The entry originates in a study of PD-L1 blockade in urothelial cancer. Looking at the study overall: Administration of atezolizumab to patients began in the mid-2010s, at 1,200 mg intravenously every 3 weeks. In terms of prior chemotherapy, patients had received 0 to 3 regimens.

Into every PCR, synthetic TCR analog templates were spiked. TCRdb keeps only in-frame clones here, not all; method: immunoSEQ multiplex PCR. This sample has about 50,000 clones; 70% to 90% occur once, and the top ten carry under 2.5%. This CDR3 is built from 12 residues. V lost 5 bases and J 6 bases, leaving 7 bases between the germline ends. The germline V gene has CDR1 MDHEN and CDR2 SYDVKM. This rearrangement joins TRBV28 to TRBJ2-2; D gene uncertain. The sequences come from PBMCs, collected around atezolizumab (anti-PD-L1) treatment. The source of this sequence is a man aged 45 to 65 with urothelial cancer. The CDR3 reads CASSLGAGELFF. The CDR3, as DNA: TGTGCCAGCAGTCTAGGAGCCGGGGAGCTGTTTTTT.